The rows below give T cell receptor beta chains drawn from one sample of a study of blood T cells in healthy people across ages. TCRdb ran MiXCR on the 5' RACE reads and lists one entry per CDR3 protein. The sample has some 550,000 distinct CDR3 sequences, around 50% seen once. Sequenced input: blood. The receptors here all came from an elderly man in good health. CDR3s include the opening cysteine and the closing phenylalanine or tryptophan. Fields, in order: J gene, D gene, V gene, clone size, CDR3 protein, CDR3 DNA. D genes are given only for firm matches. Only part of the rows carry a size: once, few, many, or a class if the clone is expanded.

j_call: TRBJ2-1
d_call: -
v_call: TRBV4-1
clone_size: once
cdr3_aa: CASSQQGLSLVEQFF
cdr3_nt: TGCGCCAGCAGCCAACAAGGACTATCCCTCGTTGAGCAGTTCTTC

j_call: TRBJ2-1
d_call: -
v_call: TRBV3-1
clone_size: few
cdr3_aa: CASSQGGWGYEQFF
cdr3_nt: TGTGCCAGCAGCCAAGGGGGTTGGGGATATGAGCAGTTCTTC

j_call: TRBJ2-3
d_call: -
v_call: TRBV7-2
clone_size: -
cdr3_aa: CASRGIPSTDTQYF
cdr3_nt: TGTGCCAGCAGAGGGATTCCTAGCACAGATACGCAGTATTTT

j_call: TRBJ1-5
d_call: -
v_call: TRBV30
clone_size: few
cdr3_aa: CAWSVQAGFNQPQHF
cdr3_nt: TGTGCCTGGAGTGTACAGGCAGGGTTCAATCAGCCCCAGCATTTT

j_call: TRBJ2-4
d_call: TRBD2
v_call: TRBV7-2
clone_size: -
cdr3_aa: CASSLGREGFYIQYF
cdr3_nt: TGTGCCAGCAGCTTGGGGCGGGAGGGGTTTTACATTCAGTACTTC

j_call: TRBJ2-3
d_call: -
v_call: TRBV7-2
clone_size: few
cdr3_aa: CASSLGGRHRGTQYF
cdr3_nt: TGTGCCAGCAGCTTAGGCGGGAGGCACAGGGGTACGCAGTATTTT

j_call: TRBJ2-5
d_call: -
v_call: TRBV5-1
clone_size: -
cdr3_aa: CASSLVGRVQETQYF
cdr3_nt: TGCGCCAGCAGCTTGGTTGGGAGAGTCCAAGAGACCCAGTACTTC

j_call: TRBJ2-7
d_call: -
v_call: TRBV7-9
clone_size: few
cdr3_aa: CASSLEEGEQYF
cdr3_nt: TGTGCCAGCAGCTTAGAGGAGGGCGAGCAGTACTTC

j_call: TRBJ2-7
d_call: -
v_call: TRBV6-5
clone_size: many
cdr3_aa: CASRQEYEQYF
cdr3_nt: TGTGCCAGCAGACAGGAATACGAGCAGTACTTC

j_call: TRBJ1-1
d_call: -
v_call: TRBV4-3
clone_size: few
cdr3_aa: CASSHDQVNTEAFF
cdr3_nt: TGCGCCAGCAGCCATGACCAGGTAAACACTGAAGCTTTCTTT

j_call: TRBJ2-1
d_call: TRBD2
v_call: TRBV27
clone_size: few
cdr3_aa: CASSLSAIIAGRPDEQFF
cdr3_nt: TGTGCCAGCAGTTTATCCGCCATAATAGCGGGACGCCCGGATGAGCAGTTCTTC

j_call: TRBJ2-7
d_call: -
v_call: TRBV7-2
clone_size: -
cdr3_aa: CASSFDGSYEQYF
cdr3_nt: TGTGCCAGCAGCTTTGACGGATCCTACGAGCAGTACTTC

j_call: TRBJ2-1
d_call: -
v_call: TRBV10-3
clone_size: -
cdr3_aa: CAISEYGRGEYNEQFF
cdr3_nt: TGTGCCATCAGTGAGTACGGCAGGGGAGAGTACAATGAGCAGTTCTTC

j_call: TRBJ2-3
d_call: -
v_call: TRBV20-1
clone_size: -
cdr3_aa: CSPRLPGTDTQYF
cdr3_nt: TGCAGCCCGCGACTCCCGGGCACAGATACGCAGTATTTT

j_call: TRBJ2-4
d_call: TRBD2
v_call: TRBV9
clone_size: few
cdr3_aa: CASSGKLALAKNIQYF
cdr3_nt: TGTGCCAGCAGCGGGAAACTAGCGTTAGCCAAAAACATTCAGTACTTC

j_call: TRBJ2-7
d_call: -
v_call: TRBV20-1
clone_size: -
cdr3_aa: CSAEEPTGSYEQYF
cdr3_nt: TGCAGTGCTGAGGAACCGACGGGATCCTACGAGCAGTACTTC

j_call: TRBJ2-4
d_call: TRBD2
v_call: TRBV7-2
clone_size: few
cdr3_aa: CASSPLSGDIQYF
cdr3_nt: TGTGCCAGCAGCCCTTTGAGCGGGGACATTCAGTACTTC

j_call: TRBJ1-3
d_call: -
v_call: TRBV4-2
clone_size: -
cdr3_aa: CASSQGLHSGNTIYF
cdr3_nt: TGTGCCAGCAGCCAAGGACTGCACTCTGGAAACACCATATATTTT

j_call: TRBJ2-7
d_call: -
v_call: TRBV3-1
clone_size: -
cdr3_aa: CASSPQGALYEQYF
cdr3_nt: TGTGCCAGCAGCCCACAGGGAGCTTTATACGAGCAGTACTTC

j_call: TRBJ2-1
d_call: -
v_call: TRBV29-1
clone_size: many
cdr3_aa: CSVEGEQGFNEQFF
cdr3_nt: TGCAGCGTTGAAGGGGAGCAGGGGTTCAATGAGCAGTTCTTC

j_call: TRBJ1-5
d_call: -
v_call: TRBV6-2/TRBV6-3
clone_size: many
cdr3_aa: CASSYGGAGNQPQHF
cdr3_nt: TGTGCCAGCAGTTACGGCGGGGCGGGCAATCAGCCCCAGCATTTT

j_call: TRBJ1-1
d_call: -
v_call: TRBV29-1
clone_size: many
cdr3_aa: CSVEDPGGPSNTEAFF
cdr3_nt: TGCAGCGTTGAAGATCCCGGAGGTCCGTCGAACACTGAAGCTTTCTTT

j_call: TRBJ2-5
d_call: TRBD2
v_call: TRBV4-2
clone_size: -
cdr3_aa: CASSQVWLAGANEQYF
cdr3_nt: TGTGCCAGCAGCCAAGTTTGGCTAGCGGGAGCCAATGAGCAGTACTTC

j_call: TRBJ2-1
d_call: TRBD1
v_call: TRBV28
clone_size: -
cdr3_aa: CASRPGGGGEQFF
cdr3_nt: TGTGCCAGCAGGCCAGGGGGCGGAGGTGAGCAGTTCTTC

j_call: TRBJ2-1
d_call: -
v_call: TRBV7-9
clone_size: -
cdr3_aa: CASSFISGQRNEQFF
cdr3_nt: TGTGCCAGCAGCTTCATTAGCGGACAGAGGAATGAGCAGTTCTTC

j_call: TRBJ2-1
d_call: -
v_call: TRBV13
clone_size: -
cdr3_aa: CASSSRGGGVNEQFF
cdr3_nt: TGTGCCAGCAGCTCCAGGGGTGGCGGGGTGAATGAGCAGTTCTTC

j_call: TRBJ2-1
d_call: TRBD1
v_call: TRBV18
clone_size: -
cdr3_aa: CASSQGQDNEQFF
cdr3_nt: TGTGCCAGCTCACAAGGACAGGACAATGAGCAGTTCTTC

j_call: TRBJ1-2
d_call: TRBD1
v_call: TRBV29-1
clone_size: -
cdr3_aa: CSVYPGQGVPGYTF
cdr3_nt: TGCAGCGTTTACCCGGGACAGGGAGTACCTGGCTACACCTTC

j_call: TRBJ1-2
d_call: -
v_call: TRBV20-1
clone_size: -
cdr3_aa: CSARGPNNYGYTF
cdr3_nt: TGCAGTGCTAGAGGCCCGAATAACTATGGCTACACCTTC

j_call: TRBJ1-2
d_call: TRBD1
v_call: TRBV12-3/TRBV12-4
clone_size: few
cdr3_aa: CASSLYRGHTNYGYTF
cdr3_nt: TGTGCCAGCAGTTTATACAGGGGGCATACAAACTATGGCTACACCTTC

j_call: TRBJ2-7
d_call: -
v_call: TRBV3-1
clone_size: -
cdr3_aa: CASSQALGNYEQYF
cdr3_nt: TGTGCCAGCAGCCAGGCCCTAGGAAATTACGAGCAGTACTTC

j_call: TRBJ2-7
d_call: TRBD1
v_call: TRBV7-2
clone_size: -
cdr3_aa: CASSPSYRGYEQYF
cdr3_nt: TGTGCCAGCAGCCCCTCTTACAGGGGATACGAGCAGTACTTC

j_call: TRBJ2-7
d_call: TRBD2
v_call: TRBV9
clone_size: -
cdr3_aa: CASSVDGSGRYEQYF
cdr3_nt: TGTGCCAGCAGCGTCGACGGGAGCGGGAGGTACGAGCAGTACTTC

j_call: TRBJ1-2
d_call: TRBD1
v_call: TRBV11-2
clone_size: -
cdr3_aa: CANSPTRTGAGYTF
cdr3_nt: TGTGCCAACAGCCCGACGAGAACAGGGGCTGGCTACACCTTC

j_call: TRBJ2-7
d_call: -
v_call: TRBV6-1
clone_size: -
cdr3_aa: CASSEVGPYDEQYF
cdr3_nt: TGTGCCAGCAGTGAAGTCGGACCCTACGACGAGCAGTACTTC

j_call: TRBJ2-5
d_call: -
v_call: TRBV7-2
clone_size: -
cdr3_aa: CASSLAARSVETQYF
cdr3_nt: TGTGCCAGCAGCTTAGCAGCCCGTTCTGTGGAGACCCAGTACTTC

j_call: TRBJ2-5
d_call: -
v_call: TRBV9
clone_size: few
cdr3_aa: CASSVGGVQETQYF
cdr3_nt: TGTGCCAGCAGCGTAGGTGGAGTACAAGAGACCCAGTACTTC

j_call: TRBJ2-7
d_call: TRBD2
v_call: TRBV5-1
clone_size: few
cdr3_aa: CASSLTSGNHEQYF
cdr3_nt: TGCGCCAGCAGCTTGACTAGCGGGAACCACGAGCAGTACTTC